This T cell receptor (beta chain) was sequenced during a study of cytomegalovirus exposure and HLA in healthy donors. Turning to the study itself: Unique TCR beta sequences numbering about 100 million came from about 179 million T cells in an earlier analysis. Study conclusions and caveats: The authors enumerated 164 TCR beta chains as linked to cytomegalovirus.

A remark on this clone: Its specificity is not known.

The primer mix had 60 Vbeta and 13 Jbeta primers. Profiling relied on immunoSEQ multiplex PCR, and the TCRdb table lists in-frame clones only, not all of them. The sample comprises about 170,000 clones, around two thirds of which are singletons, and 2.5% to 3% rests with the top ten. Germline trimming cut 5 bases from V and 0 bases from J; bases unmatched to any gene: 6. This CDR3 contains 16 residues. The germline V gene has CDR1 SGHVS and CDR2 FNYEAQ. The TCR was taken from a man between 40 and 49 years old in good health and CMV-seronegative. Sequenced sample: PBMCs. The chain recombines TRBV7-6 with TRBJ2-1; 8 positions match TRBD2. The CDR3 protein is CASSESSGYSYNEQFF. CDR3 bases: TGTGCCAGCAGCGAGTCTAGCGGGTACTCCTACAATGAGCAGTTCTTC.